The clone carrying this T cell receptor beta chain showed up many times. Its antigen is undetermined. The data derive from a study of regulatory T cells in long-lasting Graves disease. General observations from the study: Those with persistent disease had in common more public clonotypes (around 2,500) than new patients (about 970). Compared with new cases, persistent Graves' patients showed reduced TCR diversity.

Building of the TCR beta libraries involved iRepertoire HTBI primers and Arm-PCR of CDR3 regions. As handled by the study authors: Throughout the samples, researchers identified 62 TRBV and approximately 15 TRBJ segments. Each CDR3 protein is one row after TCRdb ran MiXCR on the multiplex PCR reads. The V and J calls were not made by the authors but by TCRdb's processing. The table has around 460,000 distinct CDR3 sequences, approximately 21% seen once. Time point defined: persistent/refractory GD, antithyroid drugs over 5 years with positive TRAb. From PBMCs, RNA was extracted and then used to make the TCR library. From each patient, around 10 milliliters of peripheral blood was drawn and collected into an EDTA anticoagulant tube. The TCR originated in a female donor with Graves disease. Sequences were derived from peripheral blood mononuclear cells (PBMCs), sampled when the disease was refractory, from a patient treated with antithyroid drugs.

CDR3 region: CASSFSRSGSNLYEQYF. For the CDR3, the DNA is TGTGCCAGCAGCTTTAGCCGTAGCGGGAGTAACCTCTACGAGCAGTACTTC. This rearrangement joins TRBV28 to TRBJ2-7; 9 bases fit TRBD2. The CDR3 totals 17 residues. The germline V gene has CDR1 MDHEN and CDR2 SYDVKM. The V segment lost 6 bases and the J segment 3 bases; nucleotides outside the gene matches: 15.